This TCR beta chain was captured in a study of OX40 agonist ivuxolimab in advanced cancers. Study information: Treatment of patients was with ivuxolimab, an agonistic anti-OX40 (CD134) antibody. Prior anti-PD-1, anti-PD-L1 or anti-CTLA-4 therapy did not bar entry, and 30% to 40% had some. Dose-escalation patients' cancers were hepatocellular carcinoma, melanoma, renal cell or head and neck cancer. Study-level points and caveats: Relatively little clonal expansion, among the lowest observed, appeared in partial responders at 0.1-3.0 mg/kg.

Remarks on this clone: Its matching antigen is unknown.

This CDR3 is built from 13 residues. Germline CDR1 is KGHSH and CDR2 is LQKENI. Deletions cut 6 bases from V and 2 bases from J, with 10 bases between. Profiling relied on immunoSEQ multiplex PCR, and the TCRdb table lists in-frame clones only, not all of them. The data show about 69,000 clones, 60% to 85% seen once. The J gene is TRBJ2-5, the V gene TRBV18; D remains unclear. The clonotype comes from an adult with an advanced solid tumor such as melanoma, head and neck, liver or kidney cancer. The sequences come from CD4+ or CD8+ T cells sorted from blood, collected in a trial of the OX40 agonist ivuxolimab. The chain's CDR3 is CASSSRSQETQYF. CDR3 DNA: TGTGCCAGCTCCTCGAGGTCGCAAGAGACCCAGTACTTC.